One sample yielded the 21 T cell receptor beta chains listed below, sequenced in a study of T cells expressing NK-cell markers. TCRdb reprocessed the 5' RACE reads, keeping one entry per CDR3 protein, no DNA. The table lists 500,000 or so distinct CDR3 sequences. The sequenced material came from blood T cells: a sorted CD56 or NKG2C T cell subset, CD4+ or CD8+ T cells, or bulk PBMC T cells (not recorded which). The receptors were gathered from a man aged 18 to 35 in good health.

This chain links TRBV12-3 or TRBV12-4 with TRBJ2-2. The CDR3 length is 16 residues. CDR3 residues: CASSFGGDANTGELFF.

This sequence joins TRBV19 and TRBJ2-3. The CDR3 spans 13 residues. CDR1 is LNHDA, CDR2 SQIVND, per germline (reference sequence). CDR3 in amino acids: CASSTSTVDTQYF.

J is TRBJ2-6 and V is TRBV28. Germline assignment: CDR1 MDHEN and CDR2 SYDVKM. This CDR3 is 16 amino acids long. The CDR3 spells CASSLLVGSGANVLTF.

The chain links TRBV7-2 to TRBJ2-1; TCRdb's D call of TRBD1 is untestable without DNA. Germline assignment: CDR1 SGHTA and CDR2 FQGNSA. This CDR3 region has 16 residues. This CDR3 reads CASSPTTGGSYNEQFF.

The gene calls are TRBV5-1 and TRBJ2-1; no DNA is available, so the TRBD2 call from TCRdb remains unchecked. The CDR3 length is 16 residues. The germline CDR1 and CDR2 sequences are SGHRS and YFSETQ. The CDR3 loop is CASSLWGERENNEQFF.

The gene calls are TRBV7-7 and TRBJ2-2; TCRdb gives TRBD1 as the D gene, but with no DNA this cannot be confirmed. The germline gives CDR1 SSHAT, CDR2 FNYEAQ (reference sequence). This CDR3 spans 14 amino acids. Here the CDR3 reads CASSFHRDTGELFF.

The gene calls are TRBV12-3 or TRBV12-4 and TRBJ2-7; TCRdb reports TRBD1, a call that lacks DNA to check it against. The CDR3 runs to 12 residues. The CDR3 region is CASRTDSYEQYF.

V gene TRBV7-6 combines with J gene TRBJ1-1; the D gene TCRdb calls, TRBD1, cannot be checked with no DNA. The germline gives CDR1 SGHVS, CDR2 FNYEAQ. This CDR3 is built from 14 residues. CDR3 sequence reads: CASEPIYRGAEAFF.

This sequence joins TRBV20-1 and TRBJ1-5; TCRdb's assignment of TRBD1 cannot be checked, as there is no DNA. Per germline, CDR1 DFQATT and CDR2 SNEGSKA (reference sequence). This CDR3 has 12 amino acids. The CDR3 spells CSASYPQSTQHF.

CDR3 sequence reads: CASSMTVDTEAFF. The rearrangement links TRBV7-3 to TRBJ1-1; the TCRdb D gene call, TRBD1, has no DNA to confirm it. Germline CDR1 reads SGHTA; CDR2 reads FQGTGA. The CDR3 has 13 amino acids.

The chain carries TRBV7-9 and TRBJ1-2; TCRdb selects TRBD1, and the lack of DNA leaves this call unchecked. CDR1 is SEHNR, CDR2 FQNEAQ, per germline (reference sequence). The CDR3 is 13 amino acids. The CDR3 loop reads CASSYDRGGGYTF.

This chain links TRBV24-1 with TRBJ2-5; the D call from TCRdb, TRBD2, cannot be confirmed without DNA. Germline CDR1 KGHDR, CDR2 SFDVKD. This CDR3 comprises 16 residues. The CDR3 region is CATSDSGPPGRGTQYF.

This CDR3 is CASRDGLAYNEQFF. This sequence joins TRBV6-1 and TRBJ2-1; TCRdb proposes TRBD2, but this gene call is untestable without DNA. This CDR3 is built from 14 residues. Germline V CDR1 and CDR2: MNHNS, SASEGT.

The V and J genes are TRBV5-1 and TRBJ2-1; there is no DNA to check the TCRdb D call of TRBD1. CDR1 and CDR2 from the germline V gene are SGHRS and YFSETQ. This CDR3 contains 14 residues. The CDR3 loop is CASSPGTGGNEQFF.

The chain employs TRBV7-8 and TRBJ2-1; TCRdb reports TRBD2, a call that lacks DNA to check it against. This CDR3 comprises 14 residues. In germline, CDR1 is SGHVS, CDR2 FQNEAQ. CDR3 in amino acids: CASSLVGNEREQFF.

J is TRBJ2-1 and V is TRBV29-1; absent DNA, TCRdb's TRBD2 call cannot be checked. Germline V gene data show CDR1 as SQVTM and CDR2 as ANQGSEA. This CDR3 spans 13 amino acids. The CDR3 loop reads CSVGPAGSNEQFF.

The chain recombines TRBV29-1 with TRBJ2-1; TCRdb lists TRBD2, though no DNA is available to test this call. The CDR3 runs 15 residues. Germline lookup yields CDR1 SQVTM and CDR2 ANQGSEA. The CDR3 loop is CSVDPPSGLYNEQFF.

This chain uses TRBV7-6 with TRBJ2-5. Germline CDR1 SGHVS, CDR2 FNYEAQ. The length of the CDR3 is 14 residues. The CDR3 sequence is CASSGVLGGETQYF.

This chain joins TRBV10-3 and TRBJ1-4. The CDR3 extends over 14 amino acids. Germline assignment: CDR1 ENHRY and CDR2 SYGVKD. The CDR3 sequence: CAISEGQRNEKLFF.

This chain joins TRBV29-1 and TRBJ2-7; the TRBD2 assignment by TCRdb is unverifiable without DNA. CDR1 is SQVTM and CDR2 is ANQGSEA in the germline V gene. There are 14 residues in the CDR3. This CDR3 reads CSVRGLAGSIEQYF.

The rearrangement links TRBV4-2 to TRBJ1-5; the TCRdb D gene call, TRBD1, has no DNA to confirm it. The CDR3 is 18 amino acids. Germline CDR1 and CDR2: LGHNA and YNFKEQ. CDR3 sequence: CASSQGYWGADSNQPQHF.